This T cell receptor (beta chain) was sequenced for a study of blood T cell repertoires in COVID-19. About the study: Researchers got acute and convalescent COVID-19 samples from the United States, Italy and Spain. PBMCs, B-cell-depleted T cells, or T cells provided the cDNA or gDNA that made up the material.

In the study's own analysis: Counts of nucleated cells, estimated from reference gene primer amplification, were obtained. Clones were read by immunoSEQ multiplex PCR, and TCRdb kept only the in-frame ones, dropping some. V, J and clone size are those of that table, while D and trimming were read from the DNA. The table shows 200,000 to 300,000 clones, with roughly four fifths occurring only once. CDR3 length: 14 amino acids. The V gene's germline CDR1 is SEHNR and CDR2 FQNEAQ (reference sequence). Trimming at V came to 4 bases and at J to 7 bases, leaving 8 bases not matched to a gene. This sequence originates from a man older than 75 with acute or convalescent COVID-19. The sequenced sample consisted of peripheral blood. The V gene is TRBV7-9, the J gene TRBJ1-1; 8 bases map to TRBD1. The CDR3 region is CASSSFRGQVEAFF. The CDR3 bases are TGTGCCAGCAGCTCTTTCAGGGGGCAGGTTGAAGCTTTCTTT. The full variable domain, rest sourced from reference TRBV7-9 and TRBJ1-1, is DTGVSQNPRHKITKRGQNVTFRCDPISEHNRLYWYRQTLGQGPEFLTYFQNEAQLEKSRLLSDRFSAERPKGSFSTLEIQRTEQGDSAMYLCASSSFRGQVEAFFGQGTRLTVV.